The 15 T cell receptor beta chains below were found in one sample sequenced in a study of blood T cell repertoires in COVID-19. Repertoires were generated with immunoSEQ multiplex PCR, while TCRdb's copy carries only in-frame clones and drops some. The repertoire includes approximately 130,000 clones, around four fifths of them detected once, and about 12% sits in the top ten. The sample taken for sequencing was peripheral blood. These receptors all stem from a human donor in a cohort sampled during active COVID-19.

This clone was seen only once. The chain carries TRBV3-1 (or the pseudogene TRBV3-2) and TRBJ2-3; tentatively, D is TRBD2 (6 bases). The CDR3 covers 15 residues. In germline, CDR1 is LGHDT, CDR2 YNNKEL (reference sequence). V lost 1 base and J 4 bases, leaving 12 bases between the germline ends. In DNA, the CDR3 is TGTGCCAGCAGCCAAGGGGGGGACCGGGCAGATACGCAGTATTTT. As protein: CASSQGGDRADTQYF.

This sequence joins TRBV29-1 and TRBJ2-2; TRBD1 aligns across 9 bases. After removal of 4 bases from V and 4 bases from J, the junction contained 4 bases not matched to a gene. Germline V lookup: CDR1 SQVTM, CDR2 ANQGSEA. This CDR3 has 14 residues. CDR3 residues: CSVAPDRGTGELFF. In nucleotides, the CDR3 is TGCAGCGTTGCCCCGGACAGGGGCACCGGGGAGCTGTTTTTT.

The gene calls are TRBV11-3 and TRBJ2-7; 8 nucleotides match TRBD1. J lost 7 bases, V lost 2 bases, and 7 bases had no gene match. CDR1 and CDR2 from the germline V gene are SGHNT and YENEEA. The CDR3 contains 14 residues. The CDR3 region has the DNA TGTGCCAGCAGCTTAAATCAGGGGGCGCGAGAGCAGTACTTC. Protein: CASSLNQGAREQYF.

The chain combines TRBV7-2 with TRBJ2-5; D is unresolved. Deletions cut 3 bases from V and 0 bases from J, with 11 bases between. There are 15 residues in the CDR3. Germline V gene data show CDR1 as SGHTA and CDR2 as FQGNSA. CDR3 residues: CASSFRSLHQETQYF. CDR3 nucleotide sequence: TGTGCCAGCAGCTTTCGTTCGCTACACCAAGAGACCCAGTACTTC.

This clone was observed a single time. The V call is TRBV25-1, the J call TRBJ1-2; perhaps TRBD1 as D (6 bases). The CDR3 is 12 residues long. Trimming left V 6 bases short and J 6 bases short, with 11 bases between. The germline gives CDR1 MGHDK, CDR2 SYGVNS. The DNA of the CDR3 is TGTGCCAGCAGACAGGGACGGGATGGCTACACCTTC. Residues: CASRQGRDGYTF.

Note on this clone: The junction does not match germline at one end; this may be a read error. The chain employs TRBV5-4 and TRBJ2-7; D is unclear. This CDR3 region has 11 residues. CDR1 is SGHNT and CDR2 is YYREEE in the germline V gene (reference sequence). The CDR3 spells CVSSLYYEQYF. The CDR3 DNA reads as TGTGTCAGCAGCTTGTACTACGAGCAGTACTTC.

This rearrangement joins TRBV18 to TRBJ2-4, with 7 nucleotides matching TRBD1. After removal of 6 bases from V and 0 bases from J, the junction contained 5 bases not matched to a gene. The CDR3 contains 15 residues. CDR1 and CDR2 (germline): KGHSH, LQKENI. The CDR3 nucleotides are TGTGCCAGCTCGTGGGACAGCCGAGCCAAAAACATTCAGTACTTC. As protein: CASSWDSRAKNIQYF.

This chain links TRBV4-1 with TRBJ1-6; 7 bases match TRBD1. The V gene's germline CDR1 is MGHRA and CDR2 YSYEKL. The CDR3 length is 16 residues. The J segment lost 6 bases and the V segment lost 0 bases, leaving 5 bases of the junction unmatched. Here the CDR3 reads CASSQDRDRSNSPLHF. The CDR3 DNA is TGCGCCAGCAGCCAAGATAGGGACAGATCTAATTCACCCCTCCACTTT.

In regard to this clone: A junction end diverges from the germline sequence, so it may reflect a read error. The V and J genes are TRBV7-7 and TRBJ2-1; TRBD2 matches 9 bases. Germline V gene lookup returns CDR1 SSHAT and CDR2 FNYEAQ (reference sequence). The CDR3 covers 14 residues. The CDR3 DNA reads as TGTGCTAGCAGCAAGAGCGGGGGGAGCAATGAGCAGTTCTTC. Its protein product is CASSKSGGSNEQFF.

The genes are TRBV6-1 and TRBJ1-2; D is possibly TRBD1 (6 bases). The germline V and J ends were trimmed by 4 bases and 5 bases, with 23 bases remaining between them. CDR3 length: 17 residues. From germline, CDR1 is MNHNS and CDR2 SASEGT. The CDR3 here is CASSGDLGTTLRYGYTF. CDR3 nucleotides: TGTGCCAGCAGTGGCGACCTCGGGACAACTTTAAGGTATGGCTACACCTTC.

J is TRBJ2-7 and V is TRBV9; TRBD1 matches 11 bases. Germline values: CDR1 SGDLS, CDR2 YYNGEE. Trimming at V came to 0 bases and at J to 3 bases, leaving 2 bases not matched to a gene. The CDR3 extends over 15 amino acids. CDR3 protein: CASSVGTGGIYEQYF. The CDR3 DNA reads TGTGCCAGCAGCGTAGGGACAGGGGGCATCTACGAGCAGTACTTC.

The chain recombines TRBV5-1 with TRBJ2-5; possible D gene TRBD2, 6 bases. V shed 5 bases and J shed 1 base, with 15 bases lying between them. Germline lookup yields CDR1 SGHRS and CDR2 YFSETQ. The CDR3 is 15 residues long. CDR3 sequence (DNA): TGCGCCAGCAGAGCTTGGATCGGGAGCCAAGAGACCCAGTACTTC. It specifies CASRAWIGSQETQYF.

The rearrangement joins TRBV11-2 to TRBJ2-6, with D perhaps TRBD1 (6 bases). V dropped 2 bases and J dropped 0 bases, with 8 bases sitting between them. Germline V gives CDR1 SGHAT, CDR2 FQNNGV. The CDR3 runs to 16 residues. CDR3: CASSLQGNSGANVLTF. Written as DNA, the CDR3 is TGTGCCAGCAGCTTACAGGGGAACTCTGGGGCCAACGTCCTGACTTTC.

The chain combines TRBV4-1 with TRBJ1-6, with D possibly being TRBD1 (6 bases). Germline lookup yields CDR1 MGHRA and CDR2 YSYEKL. Trimming took 1 base from V and 5 from J, leaving 9 bases between them. CDR3 size: 15 residues. The CDR3 loop is CASSQVQGHNSPLHF. The CDR3 region has the DNA TGCGCCAGCAGCCAAGTTCAGGGGCATAATTCACCCCTCCACTTT.

There are a few counts of this clone. The rearrangement uses TRBV28 and TRBJ1-6, with 7 bases lining up with TRBD1. The CDR3 loop spans 14 amino acids. J gave up 7 bases and V 4 bases, and 4 bases lay outside the gene matches. CDR1 MDHEN and CDR2 SYDVKM come from the germline V gene. Written as DNA, the CDR3 is TGTGCCAGCAGTTCTGGACAGGCGAATTCACCCCTCCACTTT. This encodes CASSSGQANSPLHF.